These 3 T cell receptor beta chains originate from one sample sequenced in a study of T cell responses to AZD1222 COVID-19 vaccine. Assay used: immunoSEQ multiplex PCR; TCRdb lists only in-frame clones, some missing. Counted here are approximately 160,000 clones, 90% occurring once; the ten biggest clones make up approximately 3%. The source material was peripheral blood, sampled on day 0 of AZD1222 vaccination. These receptors all stem from an adult in good health.

The rearrangement uses TRBV13 and TRBJ2-1, with 9 bases matching TRBD1. Germline V gene sequence: CDR1 PRHDT, CDR2 FYEKMQ (reference sequence). The CDR3 totals 14 residues. The trim removed 4 bases at V and 7 bases at J, leaving 5 bases unmatched. The CDR3 protein is CASSSSGTGNEQFF. The CDR3 nucleotides read TGTGCCAGCAGCTCCTCCGGGACAGGGAATGAGCAGTTCTTC. The full variable domain, in which reference TRBV13 and TRBJ2-1 provide the parts outside the CDR3, is AAGVIQSPRHLIKEKRETATLKCYPIPRHDTVYWYQQGPGQDPQFLISFYEKMQSDKGSIPDRFSAQQFSDYHSELNMSSLELGDSALYFCASSSSGTGNEQFFGPGTRLTVL.

This clone has a count of ten or more. Other DNA sequences within the sample encode an identical CDR3. The chain couples TRBV5-4 to TRBJ2-5; 7 bases match TRBD1. With V trimmed by 4 bases and J by 5 bases, 14 bases remained unmatched. Per germline, CDR1 SGHNT and CDR2 YYREEE (reference sequence). The CDR3 length is 16 residues. The CDR3 DNA reads TGTGCCAGCAGCCCTGGGGGAGACAGGGTCGGGGAGACCCAGTACTTC. Residues: CASSPGGDRVGETQYF. Full variable domain (remainder filled in from reference TRBV5-4 and TRBJ2-5): ETGVTQSPTHLIKTRGQQVTLRCSSQSGHNTVSWYQQALGQGPQFIFQYYREEENGRGNFPPRFSGLQFPNYSSELNVNALELDDSALYLCASSPGGDRVGETQYFGPGTRLLVL.

This chain connects TRBV30 to TRBJ2-7; D is perhaps TRBD2 (6 bases). Germline-derived CDR1 and CDR2 are GTSNPN and SVGIG (reference sequence). The CDR3 has 14 residues. The ends were cut back, 3 bases at V and 2 bases at J, with 14 bases in the middle. CDR3 nucleotide sequence: TGTGCCTGGAGGCGGCGCGGGGCCACCTACGAGCAGTACTTC. It specifies CAWRRRGATYEQYF.